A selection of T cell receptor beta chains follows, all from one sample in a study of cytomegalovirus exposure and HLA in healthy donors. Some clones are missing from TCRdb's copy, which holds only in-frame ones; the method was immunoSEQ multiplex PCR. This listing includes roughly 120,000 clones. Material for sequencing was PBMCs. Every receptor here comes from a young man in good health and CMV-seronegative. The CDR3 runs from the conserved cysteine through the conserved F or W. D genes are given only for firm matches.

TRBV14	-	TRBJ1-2	TGTGCCAGCAGCCAAAACAGGATTAACTATGGCTACACCTTC	CASSQNRINYGYTF
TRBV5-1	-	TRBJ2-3	TGCGCCAGCAGCTTGGAATCTAGCACAGATACGCAGTATTTT	CASSLESSTDTQYF
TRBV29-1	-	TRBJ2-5	TGCAGCGTTGAAGGGGCGGGGAACCAAGAGACCCAGTACTTC	CSVEGAGNQETQYF
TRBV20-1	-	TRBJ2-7	TGCAGTGTTGGGGCGTACGAGCAGTACTTC	CSVGAYEQYF
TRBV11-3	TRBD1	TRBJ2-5	TGTGCCAGCAGCTTAGGGTTCTCGGACAGGGGACAAGAGACCCAGTACTTC	CASSLGFSDRGQETQYF
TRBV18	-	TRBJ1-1	TGTGCCAGCTCAATAGGACAGTGGGGCACTGAAGCTTTCTTT	CASSIGQWGTEAFF
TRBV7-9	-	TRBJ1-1	TGTGCCAGCAGCTTAGAGGCAGGCTACACTGAAGCTTTCTTT	CASSLEAGYTEAFF
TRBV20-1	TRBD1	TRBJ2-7	TGCAGTCCCAAGACAGGGAACGAGCAGTACTTC	CSPKTGNEQYF
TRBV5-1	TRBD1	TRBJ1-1	TGCGCCAGCAGCTTGACTACAGGGGGCGGATACCTTGAAGCTTTCTTT	CASSLTTGGGYLEAFF
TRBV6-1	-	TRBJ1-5	TGTGCCAGCAGTGAGCAGGGGACTAGCAATCAGCCCCAGCATTTT	CASSEQGTSNQPQHF
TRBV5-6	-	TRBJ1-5	TGTGCCAGCAGCCGTAATGCTAATGGGCCCCAGCATTTT	CASSRNANGPQHF
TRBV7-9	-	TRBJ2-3	TGTGCCAGCAGCTTCGAGCGGAGCACAGATACGCAGTATTTT	CASSFERSTDTQYF
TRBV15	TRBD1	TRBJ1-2	TGTGCCACCAGCAGTGCCAGGGGACAGGGGGACTATGGCTACACCTTC	CATSSARGQGDYGYTF
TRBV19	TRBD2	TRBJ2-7	TGTGCCAGTAAAGCCGGGACTAGCTCCTACGAGCAGTACTTC	CASKAGTSSYEQYF
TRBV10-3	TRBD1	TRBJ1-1	TGTGCCATCGGGACAGGGGGCGTCTTCACTGAAGCTTTCTTT	CAIGTGGVFTEAFF
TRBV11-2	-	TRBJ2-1	TGTGCCAGCAGCTTAACCCGGACTCCGAACAATGAGCAGTTCTTC	CASSLTRTPNNEQFF
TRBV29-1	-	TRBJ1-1	TGCAGCGTTGATATGAACACTGAAGCTTTCTTT	CSVDMNTEAFF
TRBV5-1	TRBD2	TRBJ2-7	TGCGCCAGCAGCTTACTAGCGGAATACGAGCAGTACTTC	CASSLLAEYEQYF
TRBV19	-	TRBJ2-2	TGTGCCAGTAGATATTCCGGGGGTTCCGGGGAGCTGTTTTTT	CASRYSGGSGELFF
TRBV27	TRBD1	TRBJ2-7	TGTGCCAGCAGTTCCCCGGGGACAGGGCAGGGTGGCGAGCAGTACTTC	CASSSPGTGQGGEQYF
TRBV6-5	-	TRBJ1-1	TGTGCCAGCAGTTATTTCAGGGGAGCTGAAGCTTTCTTT	CASSYFRGAEAFF
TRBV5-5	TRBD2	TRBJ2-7	TGTGCCAGCAGCTTGACCGGGACTAGTTCCTACGAGCAGTACTTC	CASSLTGTSSYEQYF
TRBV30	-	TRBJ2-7	TGTGCCTGGCGACTACAAGTGGCCTACGAGCAGTACTTC	CAWRLQVAYEQYF
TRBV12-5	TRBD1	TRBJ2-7	TGTGCTAGTGGCCCAGGGTGGGGACAGGGCGACGAGCAGTACTTC	CASGPGWGQGDEQYF
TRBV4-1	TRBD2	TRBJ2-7	TGCGCCAGCAGCCAGAGTAGCGGGAGGATCTACGAGCAGTACTTC	CASSQSSGRIYEQYF
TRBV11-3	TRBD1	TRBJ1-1	TGTGCCAGCAGCTTAACAGGGGGCGGCACTGAAGCTTTCTTT	CASSLTGGGTEAFF
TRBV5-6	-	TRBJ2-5	TGTGCCAGCAGCTTGGGGAGGAGCCGCCTGGGGACCCAGTACTTC	CASSLGRSRLGTQYF
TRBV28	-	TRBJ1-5	TGTGCCAGCAGTCGGTTGTCAGGGCGTCAGCCCCAGCATTTT	CASSRLSGRQPQHF
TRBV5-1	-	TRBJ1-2	TGCGCCAGCAGCTTGGCCGGGAATGGCTACACCTTC	CASSLAGNGYTF
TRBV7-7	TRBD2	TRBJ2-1	TGTGCCAGCAGCTCCGGGACTAGCGGGATTGAGCAGTTCTTC	CASSSGTSGIEQFF
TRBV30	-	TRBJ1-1	TGTGCCTGGAGGGGTCGCACAGGGAGGGTGAACACTGAAGCTTTCTTT	CAWRGRTGRVNTEAFF
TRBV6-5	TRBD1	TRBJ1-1	TGTGCCAGCAGTTACTCTAGGAGGGGGCGGAACACTGAAGCTTTCTTT	CASSYSRRGRNTEAFF
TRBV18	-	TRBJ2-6	TGTGCCAGCTCACGGCGAGAGGGCGCTGGGGCCAACGTCCTGACTTTC	CASSRREGAGANVLTF
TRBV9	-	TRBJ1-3	TGTGCCAGCAGCGTTACAGGATCCTATGGAAACACCATATATTTT	CASSVTGSYGNTIYF
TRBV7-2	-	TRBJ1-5	TGTGCCAGCAGCGGTTGGGGCGCAGGGTCTAGGCAGCCCCAGCATTTT	CASSGWGAGSRQPQHF
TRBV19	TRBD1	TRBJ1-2	TGTGCCAGTAGTATACAGCGGACAGGGGTCTATGGCTACACCTTC	CASSIQRTGVYGYTF
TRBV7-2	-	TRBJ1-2	TGTGCCAGCAGCCCACCAGGGAACTATGGCTACACCTTC	CASSPPGNYGYTF
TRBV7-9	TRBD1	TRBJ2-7	TGTGCCAGCAGTCCAGGACAGGGGGCTCCCTACGAGCAGTACTTC	CASSPGQGAPYEQYF
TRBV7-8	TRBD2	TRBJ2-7	TGTGCCAGCAGCTTAGCAGCGGGAGGAAGCTACGAGCAGTACTTC	CASSLAAGGSYEQYF
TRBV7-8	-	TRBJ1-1	TGTGCCAGCAGCTTATGGGCAGGGGCCGGGAACACTGAAGCTTTCTTT	CASSLWAGAGNTEAFF
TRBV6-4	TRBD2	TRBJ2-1	TGTGCCAGCAGTGACTCGGCGGGAGGAAATGAGCAGTTCTTC	CASSDSAGGNEQFF
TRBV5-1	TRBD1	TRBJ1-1	TGCGCCAGCAGCTGGGACAGCGACACTGAAGCTTTCTTT	CASSWDSDTEAFF
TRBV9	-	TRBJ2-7	TGTGCCAGCAGCGTAGATGACAGAGTTGTGGGCGAGCAGTACTTC	CASSVDDRVVGEQYF
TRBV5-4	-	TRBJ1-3	TGTGCCAGCAGCTTGGCGCCAGATTCTGGAAACACCATATATTTT	CASSLAPDSGNTIYF
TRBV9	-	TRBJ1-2	TGTGCCAGCAATGCCCTAACAGAAACCTTC	CASNALTETF
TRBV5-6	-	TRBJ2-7	TGTGCCAGCAGCCCCCGAACAGAATTATATTCCTACGAGCAGTACTTC	CASSPRTELYSYEQYF
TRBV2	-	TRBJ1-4	TGTGCCAACCGGGGGGGGCCTTGTGAAAAACTGTTTTTT	CANRGGPCEKLFF
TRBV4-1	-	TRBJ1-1	TGCGCCAGCAGCCTCCATTTCGCAGGGATGAACACTGAAGCTTTCTTT	CASSLHFAGMNTEAFF
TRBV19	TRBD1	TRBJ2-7	TGTGCCAGTAGGCCACGACAGGGTTTGGTCGACGAGCAGTACTTC	CASRPRQGLVDEQYF
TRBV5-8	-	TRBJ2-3	TGTGCCAGCAGCATTAGACTAACAGATACGCAGTATTTT	CASSIRLTDTQYF
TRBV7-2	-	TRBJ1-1	TGTGCCAGCAGCCCGAAACGCGGGCCCCCCGGATGGACTGAAGCTTTCTTT	CASSPKRGPPGWTEAFF